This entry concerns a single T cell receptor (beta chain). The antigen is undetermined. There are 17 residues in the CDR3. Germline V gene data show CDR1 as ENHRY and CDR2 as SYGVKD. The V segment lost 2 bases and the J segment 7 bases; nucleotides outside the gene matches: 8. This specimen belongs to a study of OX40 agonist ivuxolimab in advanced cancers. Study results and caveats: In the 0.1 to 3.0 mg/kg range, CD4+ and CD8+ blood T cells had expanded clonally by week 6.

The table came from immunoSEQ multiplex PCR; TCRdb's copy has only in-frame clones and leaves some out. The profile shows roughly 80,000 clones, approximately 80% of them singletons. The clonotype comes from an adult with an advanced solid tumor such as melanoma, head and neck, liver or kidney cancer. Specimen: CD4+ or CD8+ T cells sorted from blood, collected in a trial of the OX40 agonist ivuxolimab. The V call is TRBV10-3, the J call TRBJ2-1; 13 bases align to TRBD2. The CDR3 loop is CAISERTGTSGANEQFF. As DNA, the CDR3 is TGTGCCATCAGTGAGAGGACCGGGACTAGCGGGGCTAATGAGCAGTTCTTC.